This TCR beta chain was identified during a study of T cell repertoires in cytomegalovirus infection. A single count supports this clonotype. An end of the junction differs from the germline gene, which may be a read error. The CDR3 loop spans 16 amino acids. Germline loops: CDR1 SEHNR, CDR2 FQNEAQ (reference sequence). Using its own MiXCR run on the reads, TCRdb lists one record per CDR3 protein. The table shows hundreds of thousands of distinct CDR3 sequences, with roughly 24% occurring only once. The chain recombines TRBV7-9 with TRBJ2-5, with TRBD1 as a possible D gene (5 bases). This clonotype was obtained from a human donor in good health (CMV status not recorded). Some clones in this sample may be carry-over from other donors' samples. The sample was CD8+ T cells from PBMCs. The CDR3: CVSSRSTAYDQETQYF. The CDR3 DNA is TGTGTCAGCAGCCGGTCGACAGCTTACGACCAAGAGACCCAGTACTTC.